One and the same sample provided the 9 T cell receptor beta chains below, sequenced in a study of CD8 T cells in ankylosing spondylitis. TCRdb recomputed calls from the 5' RACE reads with MiXCR, one row per CDR3 protein. The sample lists 200,000 to 300,000 distinct CDR3 sequences; roughly a tenth were seen once. Source material: blood, either unsorted or a sorted T cell fraction (not recorded which). Receptors originate from a male donor with ankylosing spondylitis or in good health (not recorded which).

Note on this clonotype: A much larger clone differs by one base, so this may be a read error. This chain joins TRBV12-3 or TRBV12-4 and TRBJ2-1; TRBD2 matches at 8 bases. Losses at the gene ends were 4 bases for V and 2 bases for J; bases not matched to a gene: 4. The CDR3 is 15 amino acids. Here the CDR3 reads CASSWGLVAYNEQFF. The DNA of the CDR3 is TGTGCCAGCAGTTGGGGACTAGTCGCCTACAATGAGCAGTTCTTC.

This clonotype was observed many times. V usage is TRBV5-6 and J usage is TRBJ2-2; D possibly uses TRBD1 or TRBD2 (5 bases each). CDR1 SGHDT and CDR2 YYEEEE come from the germline V gene. This CDR3 comprises 18 residues. V gave up 3 bases and J gave up 5 bases, with 23 bases separating them. In DNA form, the CDR3 reads TGTGCCAGCAGCTACCCGCGTGGGGGTGTGGTCTTAACCGGGGAGCTGTTTTTT. Translated: CASSYPRGGVVLTGELFF.

This clonotype was recorded many times. This sequence joins TRBV10-3 and TRBJ1-4; no clear D. V was trimmed by 4 bases and J by 0 bases, leaving 9 bases between them. The CDR3 runs 15 residues. Germline V gene sequence: CDR1 ENHRY, CDR2 SYGVKD. The CDR3 DNA is TGTGCCATCAGTGGGTCGGATGCAACTAATGAAAAACTGTTTTTT. Translated: CAISGSDATNEKLFF.

The chain joins TRBV10-3 to TRBJ2-3; TRBD1 matches at 10 bases. This CDR3 region has 14 residues. After removal of 6 bases from V and 3 bases from J, the junction contained 3 bases not matched to a gene. From germline, CDR1 is ENHRY and CDR2 SYGVKD. CDR3 in amino acids: CAIRRQGATDTQYF. The CDR3 coding sequence is TGTGCCATCAGGAGACAGGGGGCAACAGATACGCAGTATTTT.

This clonotype was recorded a few times. Here the CDR3 reads CASSLGQGIFGYGYTF. CDR3 coding DNA: TGTGCCAGCAGTCTCGGACAGGGGATCTTTGGCTATGGCTACACCTTC. This chain uses TRBV3-1 with TRBJ1-2, with 9 bases aligning to TRBD1. The CDR3 consists of 16 residues. The J segment lost 4 bases and the V segment lost 6 bases, leaving 12 bases of the junction unmatched. The V gene's germline CDR1 is LGHDT and CDR2 YNNKEL (reference sequence).

A word on this clonotype: This may be a read error: a much more frequent sequence differs by one nucleotide. CDR3 loop: CASSLWSRDTDTQYF. In nucleotides, the CDR3 is TGCGCCAGCAGCTTATGGTCCAGGGACACAGATACGCAGTATTTT. This chain connects TRBV5-1 to TRBJ2-3; TRBD1 might be the D (5 bases). Per germline, CDR1 SGHRS and CDR2 YFSETQ. The germline V and J ends were trimmed by 2 bases and 2 bases, with 12 bases remaining between them. The CDR3 contains 15 residues.

The V call is TRBV5-1, the J call TRBJ2-3; TRBD2 agrees at 9 bases. The CDR3 covers 15 residues. Trimming took 4 bases from V and 2 from J; bases not matched to a gene: 5. Germline assignment: CDR1 SGHRS and CDR2 YFSETQ. The CDR3 DNA is TGCGCCAGCAGCGGGAGCGGGGGGACCACAGATACGCAGTATTTT. This sequence encodes CASSGSGGTTDTQYF.

This clonotype occurred many times. The CDR3 protein is CASTPEESFPAKNIQYF. The CDR3 DNA sequence: TGTGCCAGCACCCCGGAAGAAAGTTTTCCAGCCAAAAACATTCAGTACTTC. The rearrangement joins TRBV7-8 to TRBJ2-4; D unclear. Per the germline V gene, CDR1 is SGHVS and CDR2 is FQNEAQ. Trimming removed 7 bases from V and 0 bases from J, with 19 bases in between. The CDR3 runs to 17 residues.

This clonotype was picked up many times. The rearrangement joins TRBV20-1 to TRBJ2-3, with 8 bases identical to TRBD2. Germline loops: CDR1 DFQATT, CDR2 SNEGSKA (reference sequence). The junction had 8 bases not matched to a gene; V was cut back by 8 bases and J by 4 bases. The CDR3 contains 13 residues. CDR3 nucleotide sequence: TGCAGTTGGGGAACGGGGGGGGCAGATACGCAGTATTTT. Protein: CSWGTGGADTQYF.